This T cell receptor beta chain was found in a study of shared clonotypes between healthy human individuals. Recent vaccinations or acute infections were absent in the healthy HIV-negative adult donors. CD4+ cells underwent separation, giving CD45RA+ naive and CD45RA-negative memory subsets. The CDR3 is 14 residues long. V trimming: 1 base; J trimming: 15 bases; junction bases outside the gene matches: 11. The germline V gene has CDR1 MGHRA and CDR2 YSYEKL. As for this clone: The target antigen is unknown.

TCRdb's copy holds only in-frame clones and misses some; the assay was immunoSEQ multiplex PCR. The sample has hundreds of thousands of clones, around 97% seen once. The study, taken as a whole, reports: The rarefaction results pointed to incomplete sorted-subset sequencing despite large depth. Since donors were few, the genetic and exposure-history diversity represented was limited.

The sequence came from a woman aged 25 to 39 in good health. Input material: naive CD4+ T cells sorted from blood. The subset denotes: CD45RA+ positively selected. The V gene is TRBV4-1, the J gene TRBJ2-1, with 8 bases lining up with TRBD2. The CDR3 coding sequence is TGCGCCAGCAGCCAAGCCCCTGGGTCGGGAGGGGTGTTCTTC. This translates into CASSQAPGSGGVFF.